Sequencing of this T cell receptor (beta chain) was carried out in a study of shared clonotypes between healthy human individuals. Trimming stripped 0 bases from V and 6 bases from J, with 19 bases between. Germline loops: CDR1 SGHRS, CDR2 YFSETQ. The CDR3 sequence is 16 residues long. The assay was immunoSEQ multiplex PCR, and TCRdb's table has in-frame clones only and misses some. The sample yields some 2,400,000 clones, approximately 96% seen once. The rearrangement joins TRBV5-1 to TRBJ2-7, with D tentatively TRBD1 (6 bases). The specimen was naive CD4+ T cells sorted from blood. The sample's subset: CD45RA+ positively selected. This receptor was obtained from a man aged 18 to 30 in good health. In nucleotides, the CDR3 is TGCGCCAGCAGCTTGGCTCAGGGGTGGGTATCAGGCGAGCAGTACTTC. It translates to CASSLAQGWVSGEQYF.